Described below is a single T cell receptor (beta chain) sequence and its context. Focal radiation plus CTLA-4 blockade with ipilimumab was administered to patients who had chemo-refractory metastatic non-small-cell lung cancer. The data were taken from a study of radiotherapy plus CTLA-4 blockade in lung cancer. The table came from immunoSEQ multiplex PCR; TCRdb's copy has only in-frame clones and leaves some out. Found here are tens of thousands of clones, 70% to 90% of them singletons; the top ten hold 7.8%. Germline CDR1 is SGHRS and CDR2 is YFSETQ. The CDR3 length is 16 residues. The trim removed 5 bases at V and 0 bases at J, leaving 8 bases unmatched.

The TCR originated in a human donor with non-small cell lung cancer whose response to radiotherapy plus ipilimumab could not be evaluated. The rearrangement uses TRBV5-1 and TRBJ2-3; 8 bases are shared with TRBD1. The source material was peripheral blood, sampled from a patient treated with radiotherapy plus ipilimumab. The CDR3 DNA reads TGCGCCAGCAGGGTGACAGGGGTTGCTAGCACAGATACGCAGTATTTT. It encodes CASRVTGVASTDTQYF.